Listed here are 28 T cell receptor beta chains from one sample, sequenced in a study of T cell responses to AZD1222 COVID-19 vaccine. Sequencing used immunoSEQ multiplex PCR; TCRdb keeps in-frame clones, though not all of them. In the table there are 95,000 to 150,000 clones, 85% to 90% of which are singletons. The sample in question was peripheral blood, obtained on day 0 of AZD1222 vaccination. The receptors stem from an adult in good health.

J is TRBJ2-7 and V is TRBV10-3; TRBD1 is a possible D gene (5 bases). The CDR3 runs to 12 residues. V dropped 4 bases and J dropped 3 bases, with 7 bases sitting between them. From germline, CDR1 is ENHRY and CDR2 SYGVKD. CDR3 loop: CAISATGYEQYF. The DNA for the CDR3 is TGTGCCATCAGTGCAACAGGCTACGAGCAGTACTTC.

The rearrangement links TRBV11-2 to TRBJ2-1, with TRBD1 identical over 9 bases. After removal of 1 base from V and 3 bases from J, the junction contained 4 bases not matched to a gene. Germline V gives CDR1 SGHAT, CDR2 FQNNGV. This CDR3 comprises 16 residues. CDR3 DNA sequence: TGTGCCAGCAGCTTAGTTTGGACAGGGGTCTACAATGAGCAGTTCTTC. This sequence encodes CASSLVWTGVYNEQFF.

This clone has only a few counts. This rearrangement joins TRBV7-6 to TRBJ1-3; D may be TRBD1 (5 bases). In germline, CDR1 is SGHVS, CDR2 FNYEAQ. This CDR3 comprises 16 residues. V gave up 1 base and J gave up 2 bases, with 12 bases separating them. CDR3 nucleotide sequence: TGTGCCAGCAGCTTAGAAGACAGCCTTACTGGAAACACCATATATTTT. Translating gives CASSLEDSLTGNTIYF.

The J gene is TRBJ2-2, the V gene TRBV9; 8 bases agree with TRBD2. Germline V gene data show CDR1 as SGDLS and CDR2 as YYNGEE. Losses at the gene ends were 0 bases for V and 2 bases for J; bases not matched to a gene: 3. The CDR3 extends over 16 amino acids. The CDR3 DNA reads TGTGCCAGCAGCGTAGAAGTAGCGGGAAACACCGGGGAGCTGTTTTTT. This translates into CASSVEVAGNTGELFF. Together with reference TRBV9 and TRBJ2-2, the CDR3 gives the full variable domain: DSGVTQTPKHLITATGQRVTLRCSPRSGDLSVYWYQQSLDQGLQFLIQYYNGEERAKGNILERFSAQQFPDLHSELNLSSLELGDSALYFCASSVEVAGNTGELFFGEGSRLTVL.

The rearrangement links TRBV5-4 to TRBJ1-2; D is perhaps TRBD1 (6 bases). Germline V lookup: CDR1 SGHNT, CDR2 YYREEE (reference sequence). The CDR3 sequence is 13 residues long. V was clipped by 5 bases and J by 4 bases, with 12 bases between them. This CDR3 is CASREGHPYGYTF. The CDR3 coding sequence is TGTGCCAGCAGAGAGGGACACCCCTATGGCTACACCTTC.

The rearrangement joins TRBV29-1 to TRBJ1-1; no clear D. This CDR3 is 13 amino acids long. V was pared by 7 bases and J by 7 bases, with 19 bases between. The germline CDR1 and CDR2 sequences are SQVTM and ANQGSEA. CDR3 loop: CSGELPGSREAFF. In nucleotides, the CDR3 is TGCAGCGGTGAGCTTCCGGGGAGTCGTGAAGCTTTCTTT.

CDR3 residues: CASSSGQGRRNTIYF. The DNA for the CDR3 is TGTGCCAGCAGTTCGGGACAGGGAAGGAGGAACACCATATATTTT. The chain has TRBV27 and TRBJ1-3; TRBD1 aligns across 9 bases. Trimming cost V 4 bases and J 7 bases; bases outside gene matches: 8. The CDR3 is 15 residues long. Germline lookup yields CDR1 MNHEY and CDR2 SMNVEV (reference sequence).

V usage is TRBV5-1 and J usage is TRBJ2-2; a possible D gene is TRBD2 (6 bases). V lost 4 bases, J lost 6 bases, and 13 bases lay in between. The CDR3 totals 14 residues. Germline assignment: CDR1 SGHRS and CDR2 YFSETQ. The CDR3 nucleotides read TGCGCCAGCAGCCCGACTAGGGTCGCCGGGGAGCTGTTTTTT. Protein: CASSPTRVAGELFF. Complete variable domain (other parts from reference TRBV5-1 and TRBJ2-2): KAGVTQTPRYLIKTRGQQVTLSCSPISGHRSVSWYQQTPGQGLQFLFEYFSETQRNKGNFPGRFSGRQFSNSRSEMNVSTLELGDSALYLCASSPTRVAGELFFGEGSRLTVL.

The CDR3 DNA follows: TGTGCCAGCAGCGAGGGGGTGGGTTATCAGCCCCAGCATTTT. Its translation is CASSEGVGYQPQHF. The V call is TRBV28, the J call TRBJ1-5; weak D call: TRBD1 (6 bases). The CDR3 is 14 amino acids. Germline CDR1 reads MDHEN; CDR2 reads SYDVKM. V was shortened by 6 bases and J by 5 bases, with 14 bases between the two germline ends. Variable domain in full (rest from reference TRBV28 and TRBJ1-5): DVKVTQSSRYLVKRTGEKVFLECVQDMDHENMFWYRQDPGLGLRLIYFSYDVKMKEKGDIPEGYSVSREKKERFSLILESASTNQTSMYLCASSEGVGYQPQHFGDGTRLSIL.

The chain combines TRBV5-8 with TRBJ2-2; 7 bases agree with TRBD2. Germline assignment: CDR1 SGHTS and CDR2 YDEGEE. J gave up 7 bases and V 4 bases, and 7 bases lay outside the gene matches. The CDR3 sequence is 14 residues long. CDR3 residues: CASSRRLAGGELFF. Here the CDR3 DNA reads TGTGCCAGCAGCCGAAGACTAGCTGGCGGGGAGCTGTTTTTT.

In this sample, this clone turned up once. The V call is TRBV6-6, the J call TRBJ1-1, with TRBD1 matching 8 bases. V lost 6 bases to trimming and J lost 6 bases; unmatched junction nucleotides: 6. CDR3 length: 13 amino acids. Germline V gene data show CDR1 as MNHNY and CDR2 as SVGAGI (reference sequence). CDR3 sequence: CASSPGTGAEAFF. The CDR3 region has the DNA TGTGCCAGCAGCCCCGGGACAGGAGCTGAAGCTTTCTTT.

The chain couples TRBV11-1 to TRBJ2-2; perhaps TRBD1 as D (6 bases). There are 15 residues in the CDR3. Germline values: CDR1 SGHAT, CDR2 FQDESV (reference sequence). V dropped 1 base and J dropped 1 base, with 7 bases sitting between them. This CDR3 is CASSLGTENTGELFF. DNA for the CDR3: TGTGCCAGCAGCTTAGGGACAGAGAACACCGGGGAGCTGTTTTTT.

The chain links TRBV20-1 to TRBJ1-1; no clear D. The CDR3 spans 11 residues. CDR1 and CDR2 (germline): DFQATT, SNEGSKA (reference sequence). The V end was cut by 0 bases, the J end by 10 bases, with 9 bases between. Here the CDR3 DNA reads TGCAGTGCTAGAGATCGCGGAGTAGCTTTCTTT. Translated: CSARDRGVAFF.

The chain has TRBV7-3 and TRBJ1-2; no firm D call. V lost 2 bases and J 11 bases, leaving 15 bases between the germline ends. The CDR3 contains 13 residues. Per the germline V gene, CDR1 is SGHTA and CDR2 is FQGTGA. The CDR3 here is CASSLGVTSPYTF. The DNA for the CDR3 is TGTGCCAGCAGCTTAGGTGTCACAAGCCCATACACCTTC. The full variable domain, in which reference TRBV7-3 and TRBJ1-2 provide the parts outside the CDR3, is GAGVSQTPSNKVTEKGKYVELRCDPISGHTALYWYRQSLGQGPEFLIYFQGTGAADDSGLPNDRFFAVRPEGSVSTLKIQRTERGDSAVYLCASSLGVTSPYTFGSGTRLTVV.

This rearrangement joins TRBV5-1 to TRBJ1-4, with D tentatively TRBD1 (5 bases). This CDR3 contains 17 residues. V was trimmed by 4 bases and J by 1 base, leaving 17 bases between them. CDR1 and CDR2 from the germline V gene are SGHRS and YFSETQ. The CDR3, as DNA: TGCGCCAGCAGCCCCGGAATGGGGGGAGGAACTAATGAAAAACTGTTTTTT. Translated: CASSPGMGGGTNEKLFF.

This chain uses TRBV4-2 with TRBJ1-2; D is undetermined. Germline CDR1 and CDR2: LGHNA and YNFKEQ. The CDR3 runs 14 residues. V was pared by 1 base and J by 6 bases, with 12 bases between. This chain's CDR3 is CASSQAGVLHGYTF. In DNA, the CDR3 is TGTGCCAGCAGCCAAGCTGGTGTACTTCATGGCTACACCTTC.

The chain uses TRBV19 and TRBJ1-5; tentatively, D is TRBD1 (5 bases). The CDR3 is 15 amino acids. Trimming pared 8 bases from V and 0 bases from J, leaving 14 bases between. The V gene's germline CDR1 is LNHDA and CDR2 SQIVND (reference sequence). The CDR3 spells CASSPGVYSNQPQHF. As DNA, the CDR3 is TGTGCCAGTTCCCCGGGGGTTTATAGCAATCAGCCCCAGCATTTT. The whole variable domain, filled in from reference TRBV19 and TRBJ1-5, reads DGGITQSPKYLFRKEGQNVTLSCEQNLNHDAMYWYRQDPGQGLRLIYYSQIVNDFQKGDIAEGYSVSREKKESFPLTVTSAQKNPTAFYLCASSPGVYSNQPQHFGDGTRLSIL.

This clone has just one count. The chain is built from TRBV6-5 and TRBJ1-4, with a weak D call TRBD1 (6 bases). With 2 bases removed from V and 6 bases from J, the gap between germline ends came to 10 bases. Germline loops: CDR1 MNHEY, CDR2 SVGAGI. The length of the CDR3 is 14 residues. DNA for the CDR3: TGTGCCAGCAGTTACAGGGGGACGGATGAAAAACTGTTTTTT. Protein sequence: CASSYRGTDEKLFF.

The gene calls are TRBV20-1 and TRBJ2-3, with D uncertain. The length of the CDR3 is 9 residues. The germline gives CDR1 DFQATT, CDR2 SNEGSKA (reference sequence). With 7 bases removed from V and 5 bases from J, the gap between germline ends came to 4 bases. In DNA, the CDR3 is TGCAGTGTTCGAGATACGCAGTATTTT. This gives the protein CSVRDTQYF.

The chain links TRBV6-2 or TRBV6-3 to TRBJ1-2, with 7 positions matching TRBD1. J gave up 2 bases and V 0 bases, and 6 bases lay outside the gene matches. CDR3 length equals 16 residues. Germline loops: CDR1 MNHEY, CDR2 SVGEGT. This chain's CDR3 is CASSYSRRQGNYGYTF. For the CDR3, the DNA is TGTGCCAGCAGTTACTCTCGCAGACAGGGAAACTATGGCTACACCTTC.

The rearrangement uses TRBV6-1 and TRBJ2-6; 10 bases align to TRBD2. The CDR3 runs 18 residues. V trimming: 2 bases; J trimming: 0 bases; junction bases outside the gene matches: 4. CDR1 is MNHNS, CDR2 SASEGT, per germline. The CDR3 spells CASSELAGVFSGANVLTF. CDR3 nucleotides: TGTGCCAGCAGTGAACTAGCGGGAGTCTTCTCTGGGGCCAACGTCCTGACTTTC.

The chain joins TRBV29-1 to TRBJ2-2; 12 positions agree with TRBD2. Germline CDR1 and CDR2: SQVTM and ANQGSEA. V shed 4 bases, J shed 4 bases, and the junction held 4 bases outside the gene matches. The CDR3 sequence is 15 residues long. This chain's CDR3 is CSVAPSGGATGELFF. The DNA of the CDR3 is TGCAGCGTTGCCCCTAGCGGGGGGGCCACCGGGGAGCTGTTTTTT.

This chain joins TRBV28 and TRBJ1-4, with a weak D call TRBD1 (5 bases). Germline V gene data show CDR1 as MDHEN and CDR2 as SYDVKM. The CDR3 consists of 13 residues. The V end lost 3 bases, the J end lost 8 bases, and 10 bases lay between the germline ends. The DNA for the CDR3 is TGTGCCAGCAGTTTGATAGGGGCGGAAAAACTGTTTTTT. It is translated as CASSLIGAEKLFF.

The V gene is TRBV27, the J gene TRBJ2-4; no clear D. This CDR3 comprises 17 residues. Germline-derived CDR1 and CDR2 are MNHEY and SMNVEV (reference sequence). The ends were cut back, 4 bases at V and 1 base at J, with 17 bases in the middle. The CDR3 here is CASSYRPGSVAKNIQYF. The CDR3 nucleotides are TGTGCCAGCAGTTACCGACCTGGCAGCGTGGCCAAAAACATTCAGTACTTC.

The chain couples TRBV29-1 to TRBJ1-4; possible D gene TRBD1, 5 bases. Germline assignment: CDR1 SQVTM and CDR2 ANQGSEA. The CDR3 extends over 14 amino acids. V was clipped by 4 bases and J by 6 bases, with 15 bases between them. The DNA for the CDR3 is TGCAGCGTTGGGGGGGAGGAAGGAGATGAAAAACTGTTTTTT. Its protein product is CSVGGEEGDEKLFF.

In DNA, the CDR3 is TGTGCCAGCAGTTACCAATCCCGGACAGGGGTTAACTATGGCTACACCTTC. Its translation is CASSYQSRTGVNYGYTF. The V and J genes are TRBV6-2 or TRBV6-3 and TRBJ1-2; TRBD1 agrees at 9 bases. The J segment lost 1 base and the V segment lost 2 bases, leaving 8 bases of the junction unmatched. Germline CDR1 reads MNHEY; CDR2 reads SVGEGT. The CDR3 consists of 17 residues.

This chain links TRBV11-2 with TRBJ2-3, with unresolved D. The germline gives CDR1 SGHAT, CDR2 FQNNGV. The germline V and J ends were trimmed by 5 bases and 5 bases, with 8 bases remaining between them. The CDR3 sequence is 12 residues long. CDR3 bases: TGTGCCAGCAGCCCGAATGGAGATACGCAGTATTTT. Protein sequence: CASSPNGDTQYF.

This clone was seen just once. The chain is built from TRBV4-1 and TRBJ1-5; no firm D call. Germline V gives CDR1 MGHRA, CDR2 YSYEKL. V lost 4 bases and J lost 9, with 19 bases in between. The CDR3 length is 15 residues. The CDR3 DNA sequence: TGCGCCAGCAGCCTTAACGTGGGAGAAAGTCGGCCCCAGCATTTT. Encoded protein: CASSLNVGESRPQHF.